This TCR beta chain was retrieved from a study of human T cells and chemical hapten exposure. Overall study context: Subjects had 2% DPC placed on about 2 cm by about 2 cm of upper inner arm skin for sensitization.

Time point given: patch test 3, about 24 weeks after DPC sensitization. Treatment of the sample: therapeutic diphenylcyclopropenone sensitization with weekly scalp DPC. Alopecia patients deemed DPC-suitable, aged 18 to 70, excluding pregnancy. Each CDR3 protein is one row after TCRdb ran MiXCR on the RACE reads. The sample holds 82,000 or so distinct CDR3 sequences, 13% seen once. The ends were cut back, 2 bases at V and 1 base at J, with 14 bases in the middle. Germline CDR1 is SGHVS and CDR2 is FNYEAQ. The CDR3 extends over 16 amino acids. This clonotype turned up a few times. The chain has TRBV7-6 and TRBJ2-5, with D tentatively TRBD1 or TRBD2 (5 bases each). The sequences come from whole blood, collected in connection with sensitization to the hapten diphenylcyclopropenone (DPC). The sequence was collected from a woman aged 50 to 60 with alopecia areata. Some clones in this sample may be carry-over from other donors' samples. The CDR3 loop is CASSLRLGPRQETQYF. CDR3 bases: TGTGCCAGCAGCTTACGCTTGGGACCCCGCCAAGAGACCCAGTACTTC.